This note documents a single T cell receptor (beta chain) sequence. A second PCR, run for about 7 to 11 cycles, used a sample-barcoded 5' primer plus a J-beta primer mix. All cDNA molecules were each tagged by a template-switch adaptor with 12 random nucleotides. TCRdb reprocessed the 5' RACE reads with MiXCR, giving one entry per CDR3 protein. Here the sample spans some 1.1 million distinct CDR3 sequences, less than 45% being singletons. CDR1 and CDR2 (germline): LGHDT, YNNKEL (reference sequence). The CDR3 has 16 amino acids. The ends lost 4 bases at V and 6 bases at J; junction bases unmatched: 8. This entry belongs to a study of blood T cells in healthy people across ages. In the study overall: Template switching captured about one barcoded beta molecule per two T cells.

Sequenced: blood. This clonotype was sampled from a man aged 18 to 29 in good health. The rearrangement uses TRBV3-1 and TRBJ1-5; 11 positions agree with TRBD1. The CDR3 DNA sequence: TGTGCCAGCAGCCTGGGGACAGGGGGAACGGGTCAGCCCCAGCATTTT. Its protein product is CASSLGTGGTGQPQHF. The variable domain in full, completed from reference TRBV3-1 and TRBJ1-5, reads DTAVSQTPKYLVTQMGNDKSIKCEQNLGHDTMYWYKQDSKKFLKIMFSYNNKELIINETVPNRFSPKSPDKAHLNLHINSLELGDSAVYFCASSLGTGGTGQPQHFGDGTRLSIL.